These T cell receptor beta chains were read from a single sample in a study of blood T cell repertoires in COVID-19. The method was immunoSEQ multiplex PCR; TCRdb's version includes in-frame clones alone and lacks a portion of them. This sample carries around 73,000 clones, about four fifths of them seen once, and the ten largest clones take 28%. Sample: peripheral blood. These receptors were taken from a human donor in a cohort sampled during active COVID-19. Both conserved end residues are part of each CDR3.

J gene: TRBJ2-2
V gene: TRBV6-6
CDR3 length: 19
CDR3 protein: CASSSRLAGGRTLTGELFF

J gene: TRBJ1-4
V gene: TRBV28
CDR3 length: 11
CDR3 protein: CASSTTKKLFF

J gene: TRBJ2-7
V gene: TRBV6-5
CDR3 length: 16
CDR3 protein: CASSYHGGRTFYEQYF

J gene: TRBJ2-3
V gene: TRBV10-3
CDR3 length: 15
CDR3 protein: CAISDWEGSGDTQYF

J gene: TRBJ2-7
V gene: TRBV19
CDR3 length: 14
CDR3 protein: CASSSIHRDSEQYF

J gene: TRBJ2-1
V gene: TRBV7-9
CDR3 length: 14
CDR3 protein: CASSHSGGPFEQFF

J gene: TRBJ2-7
V gene: TRBV4-1
CDR3 length: 13
CDR3 protein: CASSQVEGREQYF

J gene: TRBJ2-7
V gene: TRBV10-1
CDR3 length: 15
CDR3 protein: CASSLPGGRSWEQYF

J gene: TRBJ2-7
V gene: TRBV20-1
CDR3 length: 11
CDR3 protein: CSAQEVHEQYF

J gene: TRBJ1-3
V gene: TRBV19
CDR3 length: 15
CDR3 protein: CASSRGTGRGNTIYF

J gene: TRBJ2-3
V gene: TRBV10-3
CDR3 length: 15
CDR3 protein: CAILRQRGRTDTQYF

J gene: TRBJ2-3
V gene: TRBV18
CDR3 length: 16
CDR3 protein: CASSPKTVKVTDTQYF

J gene: TRBJ1-3
V gene: TRBV15
CDR3 length: 14
CDR3 protein: CATSRVRNAVSIYF